Given below is one T cell receptor (beta chain) in context. Its antigen is undetermined. Trimming stripped 5 bases from V and 5 bases from J, with 18 bases between. Germline lookup yields CDR1 MNHEY and CDR2 SMNVEV (reference sequence). The CDR3 covers 15 residues. The data belong to a study of T cell responses to AZD1222 COVID-19 vaccine. Study results and caveats: The repertoires were collected only after the peak T cell response. White British donors predominated, females outnumbered males, and clonal diversity was possibly underestimated. Across the whole spike, CD4 TCRs peaked at regions 160-218 and 743-854.

Clones were sequenced by immunoSEQ multiplex PCR, and TCRdb holds only the in-frame ones, with some missing. The sample has just under 150,000 clones; around 84% are singletons. The sequence derives from an adult who received the AZD1222 COVID-19 vaccine. The chain is built from TRBV27 and TRBJ1-2; perhaps TRBD1 as D (6 bases). This sample comprised peripheral blood, obtained 28 days after the second AZD1222 dose. CDR3 bases: TGTGCCAGCAGTCCGCGGACGGACAGTCCTTATGGCTACACCTTC. It is translated as CASSPRTDSPYGYTF.